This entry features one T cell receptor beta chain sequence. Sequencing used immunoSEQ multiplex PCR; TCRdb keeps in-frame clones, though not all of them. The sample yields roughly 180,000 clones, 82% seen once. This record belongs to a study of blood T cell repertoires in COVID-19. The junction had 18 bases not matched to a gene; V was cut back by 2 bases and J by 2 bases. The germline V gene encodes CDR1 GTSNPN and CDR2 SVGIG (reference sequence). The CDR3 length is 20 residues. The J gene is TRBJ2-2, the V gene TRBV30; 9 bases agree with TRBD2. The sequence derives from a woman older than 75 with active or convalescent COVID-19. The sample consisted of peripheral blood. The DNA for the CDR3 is TGTGCCTGGAGTCCCTCCGGGGGGTCGTGGCTAGCGGGAAACACCGGGGAGCTGTTTTTT. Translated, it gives CAWSPSGGSWLAGNTGELFF. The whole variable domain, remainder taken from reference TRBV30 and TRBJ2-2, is SQTIHQWPATLVQPVGSPLSLECTVEGTSNPNLYWYRQAAGRGLQLLFYSVGIGQISSEVPQNLSASRPQDRQFILSSKKLLLSDSGFYLCAWSPSGGSWLAGNTGELFFGEGSRLTVL.